This T cell receptor (beta chain) was found in a study of OX40 agonist ivuxolimab in advanced cancers. This table comes from immunoSEQ multiplex PCR, and its TCRdb copy is limited to in-frame clones, with some not included. This sample carries fewer than 85,000 clones, 65% to 90% of them seen once, and the ten largest clones take roughly 1.9%. Germline V gene lookup returns CDR1 SGHRS and CDR2 YFSETQ. CDR3 length: 15 residues. V trimming: 0 bases; J trimming: 5 bases; junction bases outside the gene matches: 5. The chain combines TRBV5-1 with TRBJ2-3; 8 bases line up with TRBD2. Source: CD4+ or CD8+ T cells sorted from blood, taken in a trial of the OX40 agonist ivuxolimab. The TCR comes from an adult with an advanced solid tumor such as melanoma, head and neck, liver or kidney cancer. The CDR3 protein is CASSLAGGPGDTQYF. CDR3 DNA sequence: TGCGCCAGCAGCTTGGCGGGGGGGCCGGGAGATACGCAGTATTTT.